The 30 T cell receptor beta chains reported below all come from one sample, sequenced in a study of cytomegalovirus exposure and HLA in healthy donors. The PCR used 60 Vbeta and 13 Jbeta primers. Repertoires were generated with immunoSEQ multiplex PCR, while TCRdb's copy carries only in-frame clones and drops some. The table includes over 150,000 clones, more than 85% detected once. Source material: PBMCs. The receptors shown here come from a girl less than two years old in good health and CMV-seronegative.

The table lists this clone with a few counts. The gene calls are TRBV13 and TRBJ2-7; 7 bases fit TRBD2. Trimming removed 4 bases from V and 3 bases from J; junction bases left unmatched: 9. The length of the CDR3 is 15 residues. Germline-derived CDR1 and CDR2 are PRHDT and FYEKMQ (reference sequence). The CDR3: CASSSPRGSIYEQYF. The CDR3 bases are TGTGCCAGCAGCTCCCCCCGCGGGAGTATCTACGAGCAGTACTTC.

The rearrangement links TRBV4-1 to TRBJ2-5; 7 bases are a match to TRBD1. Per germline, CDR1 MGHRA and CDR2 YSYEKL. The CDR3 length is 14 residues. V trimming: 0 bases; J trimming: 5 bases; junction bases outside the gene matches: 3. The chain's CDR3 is CASSQEQGVETQYF. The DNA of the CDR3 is TGCGCCAGCAGCCAAGAGCAGGGGGTTGAGACCCAGTACTTC.

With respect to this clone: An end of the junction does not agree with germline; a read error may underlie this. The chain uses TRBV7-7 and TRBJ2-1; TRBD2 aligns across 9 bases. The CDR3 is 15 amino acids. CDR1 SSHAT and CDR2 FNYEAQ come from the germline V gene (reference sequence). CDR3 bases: TGTGCTAGCAGCAGCGGGACTAGCCCCTTAAATGAGCAGTTCTTC. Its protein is CASSSGTSPLNEQFF.

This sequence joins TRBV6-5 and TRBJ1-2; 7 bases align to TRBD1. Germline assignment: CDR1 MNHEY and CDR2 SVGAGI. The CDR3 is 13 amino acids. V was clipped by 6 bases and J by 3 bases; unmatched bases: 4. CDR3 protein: CASSPDRDYGYTF. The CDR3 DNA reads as TGTGCCAGCAGCCCCGACAGGGACTATGGCTACACCTTC.

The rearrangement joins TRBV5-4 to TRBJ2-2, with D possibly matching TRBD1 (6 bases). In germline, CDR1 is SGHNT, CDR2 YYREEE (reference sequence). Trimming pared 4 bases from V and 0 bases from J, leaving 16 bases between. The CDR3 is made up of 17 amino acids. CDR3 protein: CASSPTGFSPNTGELFF. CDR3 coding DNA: TGTGCCAGCAGCCCCACAGGGTTTTCCCCGAACACCGGGGAGCTGTTTTTT.

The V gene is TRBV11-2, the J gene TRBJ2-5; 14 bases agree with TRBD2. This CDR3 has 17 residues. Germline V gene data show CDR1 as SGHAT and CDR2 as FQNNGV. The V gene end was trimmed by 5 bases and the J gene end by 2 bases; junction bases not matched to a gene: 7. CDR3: CASSPLRLAGGQETQYF. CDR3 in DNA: TGTGCCAGCAGCCCTCTGCGACTAGCGGGGGGGCAAGAGACCCAGTACTTC.

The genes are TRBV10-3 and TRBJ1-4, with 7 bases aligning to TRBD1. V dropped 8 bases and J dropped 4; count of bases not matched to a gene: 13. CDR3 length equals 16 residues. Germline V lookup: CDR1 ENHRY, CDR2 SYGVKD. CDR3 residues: CAIDIMGGQNNEKLFF. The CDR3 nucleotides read TGTGCCATCGATATCATGGGGGGACAGAATAATGAAAAACTGTTTTTT.

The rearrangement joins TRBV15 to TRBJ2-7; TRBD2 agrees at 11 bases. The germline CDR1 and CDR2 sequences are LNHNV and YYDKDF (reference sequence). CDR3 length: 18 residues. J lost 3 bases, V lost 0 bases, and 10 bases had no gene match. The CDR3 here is CATSRDLLAGATHYEQYF. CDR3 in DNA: TGTGCCACCAGCAGAGATTTACTAGCGGGGGCAACGCACTACGAGCAGTACTTC.

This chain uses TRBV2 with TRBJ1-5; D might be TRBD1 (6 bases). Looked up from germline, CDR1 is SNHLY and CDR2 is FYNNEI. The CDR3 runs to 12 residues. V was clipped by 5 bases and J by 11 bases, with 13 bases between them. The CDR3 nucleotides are TGTGCCAGCAGTCTACAGGGCTCGTCCCAGCATTTT. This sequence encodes CASSLQGSSQHF.

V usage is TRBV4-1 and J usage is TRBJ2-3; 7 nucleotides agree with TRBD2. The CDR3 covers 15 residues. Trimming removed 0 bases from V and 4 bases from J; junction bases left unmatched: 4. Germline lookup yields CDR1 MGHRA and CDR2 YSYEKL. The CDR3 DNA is TGCGCCAGCAGCCAAGAGGGCCTAGCGGCAGATACGCAGTATTTT. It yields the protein CASSQEGLAADTQYF.

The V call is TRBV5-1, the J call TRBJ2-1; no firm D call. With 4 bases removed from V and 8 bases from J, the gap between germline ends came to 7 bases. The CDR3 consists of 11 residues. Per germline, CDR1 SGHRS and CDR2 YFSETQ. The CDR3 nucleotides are TGCGCCAGCAGCATTAGTTATGAGCAGTTCTTC. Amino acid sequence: CASSISYEQFF.

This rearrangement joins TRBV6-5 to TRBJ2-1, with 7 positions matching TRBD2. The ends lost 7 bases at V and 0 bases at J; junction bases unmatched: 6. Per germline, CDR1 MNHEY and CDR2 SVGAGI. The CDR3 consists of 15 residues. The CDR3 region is CASNAGVSSYNEQFF. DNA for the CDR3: TGTGCCAGCAATGCGGGGGTTAGCTCCTACAATGAGCAGTTCTTC.

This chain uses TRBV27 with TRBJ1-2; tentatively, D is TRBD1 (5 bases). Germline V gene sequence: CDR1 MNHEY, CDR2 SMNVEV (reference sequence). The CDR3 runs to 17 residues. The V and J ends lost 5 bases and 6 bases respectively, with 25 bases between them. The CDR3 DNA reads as TGTGCCAGCAGTCCCCACCTGTCCGCGGGGGAGAAGAATGGCTACACCTTC. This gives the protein CASSPHLSAGEKNGYTF.

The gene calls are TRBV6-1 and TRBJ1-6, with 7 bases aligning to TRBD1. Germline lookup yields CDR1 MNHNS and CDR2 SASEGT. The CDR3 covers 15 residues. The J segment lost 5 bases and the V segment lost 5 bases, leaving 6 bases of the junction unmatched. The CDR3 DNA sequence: TGTGCCAGCAGTTCGACAGGGTCAGATAATTCACCCCTCCACTTT. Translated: CASSSTGSDNSPLHF.

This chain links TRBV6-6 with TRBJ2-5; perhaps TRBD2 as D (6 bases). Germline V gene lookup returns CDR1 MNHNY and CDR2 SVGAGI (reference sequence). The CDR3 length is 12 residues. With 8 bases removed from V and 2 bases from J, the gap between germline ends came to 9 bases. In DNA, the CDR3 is TGTGCCAGCTCGACTAGACAAGAGACCCAGTACTTC. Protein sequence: CASSTRQETQYF.

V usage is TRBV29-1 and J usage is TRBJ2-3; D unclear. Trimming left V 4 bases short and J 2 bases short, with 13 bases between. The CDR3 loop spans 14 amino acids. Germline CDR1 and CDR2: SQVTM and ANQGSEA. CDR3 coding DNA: TGCAGCGTTGGAAGCGCTGATGTCACAGATACGCAGTATTTT. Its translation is CSVGSADVTDTQYF.

CDR3 sequence (DNA): TGTGCCAGCAGCTACGGTTCCTATGAGCAGTTCTTC. Translated, it gives CASSYGSYEQFF. The chain is built from TRBV7-2 and TRBJ2-1; no definite D call. Trimming removed 4 bases from V and 8 bases from J, with 9 bases in between. From germline, CDR1 is SGHTA and CDR2 FQGNSA. The CDR3 extends over 12 amino acids.

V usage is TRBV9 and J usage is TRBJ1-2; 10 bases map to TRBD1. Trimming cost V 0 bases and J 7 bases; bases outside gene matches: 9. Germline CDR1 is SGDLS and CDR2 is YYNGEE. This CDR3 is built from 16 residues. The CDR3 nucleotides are TGTGCCAGCAGCGTAGAAGGGGACAGGGGAGGAACTGGCTACACCTTC. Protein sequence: CASSVEGDRGGTGYTF.

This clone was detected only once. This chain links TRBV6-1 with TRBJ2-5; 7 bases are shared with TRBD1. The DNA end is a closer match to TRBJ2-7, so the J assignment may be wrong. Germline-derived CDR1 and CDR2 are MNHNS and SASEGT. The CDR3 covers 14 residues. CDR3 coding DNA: TGTGCCAGCACCAGGGACAGTTCCTCCTACGAGCAGTACTTC. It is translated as CASTRDSSSYEQYF.

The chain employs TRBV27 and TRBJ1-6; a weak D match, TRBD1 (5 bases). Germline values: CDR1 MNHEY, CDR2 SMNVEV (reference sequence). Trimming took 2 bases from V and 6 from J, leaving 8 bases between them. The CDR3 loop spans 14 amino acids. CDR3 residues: CASSLRGRNSPLHF. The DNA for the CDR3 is TGTGCCAGCAGTTTAAGGGGTCGTAATTCACCCCTCCACTTT.

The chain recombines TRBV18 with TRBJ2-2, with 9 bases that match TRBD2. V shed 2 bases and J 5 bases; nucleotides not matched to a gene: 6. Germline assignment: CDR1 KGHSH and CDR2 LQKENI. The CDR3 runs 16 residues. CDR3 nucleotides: TGTGCCAGCTCACCAGTCTTAGCGGGAGTGACCGGGGAGCTGTTTTTT. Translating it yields CASSPVLAGVTGELFF.

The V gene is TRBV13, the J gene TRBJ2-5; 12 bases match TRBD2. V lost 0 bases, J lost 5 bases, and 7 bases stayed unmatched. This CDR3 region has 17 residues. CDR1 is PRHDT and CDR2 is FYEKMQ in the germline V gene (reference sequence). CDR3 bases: TGTGCCAGCAGCTTAGGGGCTAGCGGGAGGGCCGCCGAGACCCAGTACTTC. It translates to CASSLGASGRAAETQYF.

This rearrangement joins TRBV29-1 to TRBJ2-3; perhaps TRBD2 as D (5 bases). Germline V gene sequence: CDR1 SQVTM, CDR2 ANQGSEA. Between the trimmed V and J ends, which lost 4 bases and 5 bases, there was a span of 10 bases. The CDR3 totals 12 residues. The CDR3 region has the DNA TGCAGCGTTGGGACTGTTGGAGATACGCAGTATTTT. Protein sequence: CSVGTVGDTQYF.

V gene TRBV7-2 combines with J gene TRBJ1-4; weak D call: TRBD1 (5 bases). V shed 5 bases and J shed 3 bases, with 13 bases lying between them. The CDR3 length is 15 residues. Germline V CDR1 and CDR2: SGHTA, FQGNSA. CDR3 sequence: CASSLDSLSNEKLFF. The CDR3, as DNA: TGTGCCAGCAGCCTCGACAGCCTTTCTAATGAAAAACTGTTTTTT. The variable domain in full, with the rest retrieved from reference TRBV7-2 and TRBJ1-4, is GAGVSQSPSNKVTEKGKDVELRCDPISGHTALYWYRQSLGQGLEFLIYFQGNSAPDKSGLPSDRFSAERTGGSVSTLTIQRTQQEDSAVYLCASSLDSLSNEKLFFGSGTQLSVL.

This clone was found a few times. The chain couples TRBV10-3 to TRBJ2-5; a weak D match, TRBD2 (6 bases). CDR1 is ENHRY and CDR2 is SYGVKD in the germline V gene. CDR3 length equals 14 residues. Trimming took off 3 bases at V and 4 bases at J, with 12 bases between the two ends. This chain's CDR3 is CAISDRLGAETQYF. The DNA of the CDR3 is TGTGCCATCAGTGACCGACTAGGCGCAGAGACCCAGTACTTC.

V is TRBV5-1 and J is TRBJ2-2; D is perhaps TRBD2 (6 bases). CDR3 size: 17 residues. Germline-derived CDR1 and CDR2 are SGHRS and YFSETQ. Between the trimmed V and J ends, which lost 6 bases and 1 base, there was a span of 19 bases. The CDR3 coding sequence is TGCGCCAGCATTGGGTTTACCACTAGCAGGAACACCGGGGAGCTGTTTTTT. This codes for CASIGFTTSRNTGELFF. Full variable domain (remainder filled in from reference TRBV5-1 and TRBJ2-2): KAGVTQTPRYLIKTRGQQVTLSCSPISGHRSVSWYQQTPGQGLQFLFEYFSETQRNKGNFPGRFSGRQFSNSRSEMNVSTLELGDSALYLCASIGFTTSRNTGELFFGEGSRLTVL.

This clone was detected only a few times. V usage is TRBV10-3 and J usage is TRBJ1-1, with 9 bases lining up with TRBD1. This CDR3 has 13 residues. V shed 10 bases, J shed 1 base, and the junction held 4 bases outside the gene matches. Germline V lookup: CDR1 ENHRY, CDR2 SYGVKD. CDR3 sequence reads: CATGQGENTEAFF. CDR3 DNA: TGTGCCACGGGACAGGGAGAGAACACTGAAGCTTTCTTT.

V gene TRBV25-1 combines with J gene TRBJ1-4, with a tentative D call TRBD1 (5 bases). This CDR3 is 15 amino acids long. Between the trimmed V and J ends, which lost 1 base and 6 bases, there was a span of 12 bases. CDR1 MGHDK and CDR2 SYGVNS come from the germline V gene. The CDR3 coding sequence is TGTGCCAGCAGTGAATGGGGGGGTAGTGATGAAAAACTGTTTTTT. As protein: CASSEWGGSDEKLFF.

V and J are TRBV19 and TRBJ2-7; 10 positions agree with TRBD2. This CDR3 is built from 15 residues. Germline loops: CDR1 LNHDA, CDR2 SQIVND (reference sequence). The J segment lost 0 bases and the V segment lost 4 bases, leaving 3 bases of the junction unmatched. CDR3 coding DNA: TGTGCCAGTAGTAAGACTAGCGGGTTCTCCTACGAGCAGTACTTC. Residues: CASSKTSGFSYEQYF.

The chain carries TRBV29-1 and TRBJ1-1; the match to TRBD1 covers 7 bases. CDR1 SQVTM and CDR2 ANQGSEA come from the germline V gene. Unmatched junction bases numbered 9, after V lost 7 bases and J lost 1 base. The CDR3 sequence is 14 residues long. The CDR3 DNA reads TGCAGCGCCGAAAGACAGGGCCCGAACACTGAAGCTTTCTTT. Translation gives CSAERQGPNTEAFF. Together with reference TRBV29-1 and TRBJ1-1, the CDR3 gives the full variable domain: SAVISQKPSRDICQRGTSLTIQCQVDSQVTMMFWYRQQPGQSLTLIATANQGSEATYESGFVIDKFPISRPNLTFSTLTVSNMSPEDSSIYLCSAERQGPNTEAFFGQGTRLTVV.